This TCR beta chain is drawn from a study of T-cell reconstitution after alpha-beta-depleted transplantation in children. General study points: Reported findings indicate that, about two months after transplant, alpha-beta T cells came from several hundred expanded clones, which were derived from non-depleted graft cells. Some patients' high day-60 TCRbeta diversity was attributed to recipient cells surviving conditioning.

This CDR3 has 14 amino acids. V trimming: 5 bases; J trimming: 2 bases; junction bases outside the gene matches: 5. The library targeted TCRbeta and was prepared with unique molecular identifiers. TCRdb reprocessed the PCR reads with MiXCR, giving one entry per CDR3 protein. The top ten clones hold around 2% of a sample with almost 500,000 distinct CDR3 sequences, about 10% of them seen once. This clonotype was observed a handful of times. The antigen is not known. V and J are TRBV12-3 or TRBV12-4 and TRBJ2-5, with TRBD1 matching 7 bases. The sequence was obtained from a child aged 2 to 10 with inherited bone marrow failure, due to receive a stem cell transplant. The sequences come from PBMCs, collected before TCRalphabeta/CD19-depleted stem cell transplant. CDR3 amino acids: CASSAWDSQETQYF. The DNA of the CDR3 is TGTGCCAGCAGTGCGTGGGACAGTCAAGAGACCCAGTACTTC.